These T cell receptor beta chains were read from a single sample in a study of spatial heterogeneity in lung cancer. A single record per CDR3 protein comes from TCRdb applying MiXCR to the 5' RACE reads. Among about 7,900 distinct CDR3 sequences, 5.5% to 8% were seen once, and the ten largest hold about a sixth. Specimen: lung tumor tissue, collected at surgery. These TCRs come from a female donor with early-stage non-small cell lung cancer. Both conserved end residues are part of each CDR3. A D gene is named only where the DNA matches it firmly. Size is stated for part of the rows, as once, few or many counts, or as a class when the clone is expanded.

j_gene: TRBJ2-1; v_gene: TRBV19; abundance: medium-sized; d_gene: NA; CDR3aa: CASRADGLAANEQFF; CDR3nt: TGTGCCAGCCGGGCGGATGGATTAGCGGCCAATGAGCAGTTCTTC
j_gene: TRBJ2-2; v_gene: TRBV28; abundance: NA; d_gene: NA; CDR3aa: CASSLSRMRRTGELFF; CDR3nt: TGTGCCAGCAGTTTATCCCGGATGAGAAGGACCGGGGAGCTGTTTTTT
j_gene: TRBJ1-5; v_gene: TRBV20-1; abundance: few; d_gene: NA; CDR3aa: CSARQGGDQPQHF; CDR3nt: TGCAGTGCTAGACAGGGAGGGGATCAGCCCCAGCATTTT
j_gene: TRBJ2-4; v_gene: TRBV18; abundance: many; d_gene: NA; CDR3aa: CASSPQGSYNIQYF; CDR3nt: TGTGCCAGCTCACCCCAGGGATCGTATAACATTCAGTACTTC
j_gene: TRBJ1-4; v_gene: TRBV5-1; abundance: few; d_gene: TRBD1; CDR3aa: CASSFEGQGTEKLFF; CDR3nt: TGCGCCAGCAGCTTCGAAGGACAGGGAACTGAAAAACTGTTTTTT
j_gene: TRBJ2-1; v_gene: TRBV9; abundance: medium-sized; d_gene: TRBD1; CDR3aa: CASSAPTGAQVSNEQFF; CDR3nt: TGTGCCAGCAGCGCCCCGACAGGGGCTCAGGTTAGCAATGAGCAGTTCTTC
j_gene: TRBJ2-1; v_gene: TRBV27; abundance: many; d_gene: TRBD2; CDR3aa: CASSRLAADSYNEQFF; CDR3nt: TGTGCCAGCAGCCGACTAGCGGCTGACTCCTACAATGAGCAGTTCTTC
j_gene: TRBJ1-5; v_gene: TRBV5-1; abundance: many; d_gene: TRBD1; CDR3aa: CASSTGTGLNQPQHF; CDR3nt: TGCGCCAGCAGCACGGGGACAGGGCTGAATCAGCCCCAGCATTTT
j_gene: TRBJ2-7; v_gene: TRBV12-3/TRBV12-4; abundance: few; d_gene: TRBD2; CDR3aa: CASSPPSGSSHEQYF; CDR3nt: TGTGCCAGCAGTCCGCCTAGCGGGAGCTCCCACGAGCAGTACTTC
j_gene: TRBJ2-7; v_gene: TRBV5-1; abundance: many; d_gene: NA; CDR3aa: CASSSSTYEQYF; CDR3nt: TGCGCCAGCAGCTCCAGTACCTACGAGCAGTACTTC
j_gene: TRBJ2-7; v_gene: TRBV7-2; abundance: many; d_gene: TRBD2; CDR3aa: CASSLTSGKWGEQYF; CDR3nt: TGTGCCAGCAGCTTAACTAGCGGGAAATGGGGCGAGCAGTACTTC
j_gene: TRBJ2-7; v_gene: TRBV20-1; abundance: many; d_gene: TRBD1; CDR3aa: CSATAGQVSSGQYF; CDR3nt: TGCAGTGCCACGGCGGGACAGGTCTCCTCAGGCCAGTACTTC
j_gene: TRBJ1-6; v_gene: TRBV5-8; abundance: few; d_gene: TRBD1; CDR3aa: CASSLGTGSSPLHF; CDR3nt: TGTGCCAGCAGCTTGGGGACAGGGTCCTCACCCCTCCACTTT
j_gene: TRBJ1-1; v_gene: TRBV5-1; abundance: few; d_gene: NA; CDR3aa: CASSADWNTEAFF; CDR3nt: TGCGCCAGCAGCGCCGATTGGAACACTGAAGCTTTCTTT
j_gene: TRBJ1-4; v_gene: TRBV6-2/TRBV6-3; abundance: few; d_gene: TRBD1; CDR3aa: CASSAPGQGNEKLFF; CDR3nt: TGTGCCAGCAGTGCCCCGGGACAGGGGAATGAAAAACTGTTTTTT
j_gene: TRBJ2-3; v_gene: TRBV20-1; abundance: medium-sized; d_gene: TRBD1; CDR3aa: CSPDRGRPDTQYF; CDR3nt: TGCAGTCCAGACAGGGGGCGCCCAGATACGCAGTATTTT
j_gene: TRBJ2-1; v_gene: TRBV27; abundance: many; d_gene: TRBD2; CDR3aa: CASTKWYSGTSGSLSYNEQFF; CDR3nt: TGTGCCAGCACCAAATGGTATTCTGGGACTAGCGGGAGTCTGTCCTACAATGAGCAGTTCTTC
j_gene: TRBJ2-7; v_gene: TRBV7-2; abundance: many; d_gene: NA; CDR3aa: CASSLALTYEQYF; CDR3nt: TGTGCCAGCAGCTTAGCCCTGACCTACGAGCAGTACTTC
j_gene: TRBJ2-7; v_gene: TRBV6-5; abundance: many; d_gene: NA; CDR3aa: CATTRGAVWGSSYEQYF; CDR3nt: TGTGCCACCACCCGAGGGGCGGTGTGGGGAAGCTCCTACGAGCAGTACTTC
j_gene: TRBJ2-2; v_gene: TRBV6-1; abundance: medium-sized; d_gene: NA; CDR3aa: CASTGSVQAGELFF; CDR3nt: TGTGCCAGCACGGGCAGCGTCCAAGCCGGGGAGCTGTTTTTT
j_gene: TRBJ2-1; v_gene: TRBV29-1; abundance: many; d_gene: NA; CDR3aa: CSGRDFLYNEQFF; CDR3nt: TGCAGCGGCCGGGACTTTTTATACAATGAGCAGTTCTTC
j_gene: TRBJ2-5; v_gene: TRBV29-1; abundance: many; d_gene: TRBD1; CDR3aa: CSADEGGWEETQYF; CDR3nt: TGCAGCGCAGACGAAGGGGGCTGGGAAGAGACCCAGTACTTC
j_gene: TRBJ2-7; v_gene: TRBV2; abundance: few; d_gene: TRBD1; CDR3aa: CASSEDRFSYEQYF; CDR3nt: TGTGCCAGCAGTGAGGACAGGTTCTCCTACGAGCAGTACTTC
j_gene: TRBJ2-3; v_gene: TRBV29-1; abundance: medium-sized; d_gene: NA; CDR3aa: CSVDTRRETGTDTQYF; CDR3nt: TGCAGCGTTGACACCCGGAGGGAGACCGGTACAGATACGCAGTATTTT
j_gene: TRBJ1-5; v_gene: TRBV28; abundance: many; d_gene: NA; CDR3aa: CASNWESNQPQHF; CDR3nt: TGTGCCAGCAACTGGGAAAGCAATCAGCCCCAGCATTTT
j_gene: TRBJ2-5; v_gene: TRBV7-9; abundance: large; d_gene: TRBD1; CDR3aa: CASSLATNHRDRGGRETQYF; CDR3nt: TGTGCCAGCAGCTTAGCCACAAACCACCGGGACAGGGGAGGAAGAGAGACCCAGTACTTC
j_gene: TRBJ2-3; v_gene: TRBV6-1; abundance: many; d_gene: NA; CDR3aa: CASTRSRNTDTQYF; CDR3nt: TGTGCCAGCACCCGGAGTAGGAATACAGATACGCAGTATTTT
j_gene: TRBJ1-1; v_gene: TRBV5-1; abundance: many; d_gene: NA; CDR3aa: CASSPPLNTEAFF; CDR3nt: TGCGCCAGCAGCCCCCCTTTAAACACTGAAGCTTTCTTT
j_gene: TRBJ2-5; v_gene: TRBV6-6; abundance: many; d_gene: NA; CDR3aa: CASSYGRSLQETQYF; CDR3nt: TGTGCCAGCAGTTACGGTCGCAGTTTGCAAGAGACCCAGTACTTC
j_gene: TRBJ2-2; v_gene: TRBV2; abundance: medium-sized; d_gene: TRBD1; CDR3aa: CARGGIGTGELFF; CDR3nt: TGTGCCAGAGGGGGCATTGGCACCGGGGAGCTGTTTTTT
j_gene: TRBJ1-5; v_gene: TRBV5-1; abundance: few; d_gene: NA; CDR3aa: CASSLDGGDLLSSNQPQHF; CDR3nt: TGCGCCAGCAGCTTGGACGGAGGGGATCTTCTATCCAGCAATCAGCCCCAGCATTTT
j_gene: TRBJ2-7; v_gene: TRBV20-1; abundance: many; d_gene: TRBD2; CDR3aa: CSASSGNSYEQYF; CDR3nt: TGCAGTGCAAGTAGCGGGAACTCCTACGAGCAGTACTTC
j_gene: TRBJ1-1; v_gene: TRBV10-3; abundance: many; d_gene: NA; CDR3aa: CAISKQGPNTEAFF; CDR3nt: TGTGCCATCAGCAAACAGGGACCGAACACTGAAGCTTTCTTT
j_gene: TRBJ2-1; v_gene: TRBV9; abundance: many; d_gene: NA; CDR3aa: CASSGLPGSLYNEQFF; CDR3nt: TGTGCCAGCTCGGGGTTACCGGGATCTCTCTACAATGAGCAGTTCTTC
j_gene: TRBJ1-4; v_gene: TRBV27; abundance: many; d_gene: NA; CDR3aa: CASSPLGPTNEKLFF; CDR3nt: TGTGCCAGCAGTCCCCTGGGTCCAACTAATGAAAAACTGTTTTTT
j_gene: TRBJ2-1; v_gene: TRBV5-1; abundance: many; d_gene: NA; CDR3aa: CASSLVGGGERWNEQFF; CDR3nt: TGCGCCAGCAGCTTGGTTGGGGGAGGTGAGCGATGGAATGAGCAGTTCTTC
j_gene: TRBJ2-1; v_gene: TRBV2; abundance: medium-sized; d_gene: TRBD2; CDR3aa: CASRGGTSGEQFF; CDR3nt: TGTGCCAGCAGGGGGGGGACTAGCGGTGAGCAGTTCTTC
j_gene: TRBJ2-3; v_gene: TRBV5-1; abundance: many; d_gene: TRBD2; CDR3aa: CASSLVLAGSTDTQYF; CDR3nt: TGCGCCAGCAGCTTGGTTCTAGCGGGTAGCACAGATACGCAGTATTTT
j_gene: TRBJ1-2; v_gene: TRBV27; abundance: medium-sized; d_gene: NA; CDR3aa: CASSLGSTGGWNGYTF; CDR3nt: TGTGCCAGCAGTTTAGGGAGTACGGGGGGCTGGAATGGCTACACCTTC
j_gene: TRBJ2-2; v_gene: TRBV5-5; abundance: many; d_gene: NA; CDR3aa: CASSLEAVNTGELFF; CDR3nt: TGTGCCAGCAGCTTGGAAGCGGTGAACACCGGGGAGCTGTTTTTT
j_gene: TRBJ2-7; v_gene: TRBV7-2; abundance: many; d_gene: NA; CDR3aa: CASSLADNYYEQYF; CDR3nt: TGTGCCAGCAGCTTAGCAGATAATTACTACGAGCAGTACTTC
j_gene: TRBJ2-1; v_gene: TRBV6-5; abundance: medium-sized; d_gene: TRBD2; CDR3aa: CASSYSGRTYNEQFF; CDR3nt: TGTGCCAGCAGTTATTCCGGGAGGACTTACAATGAGCAGTTCTTC
j_gene: TRBJ2-7; v_gene: TRBV20-1; abundance: many; d_gene: TRBD1; CDR3aa: CSARDYRGENEQYF; CDR3nt: TGCAGTGCTAGAGATTACAGGGGGGAAAACGAGCAGTACTTC
j_gene: TRBJ2-1; v_gene: TRBV6-5; abundance: many; d_gene: NA; CDR3aa: CASRELQGSSYNEQFF; CDR3nt: TGTGCCAGCAGGGAGCTCCAGGGTAGCTCCTACAATGAGCAGTTCTTC
j_gene: TRBJ2-1; v_gene: TRBV29-1; abundance: NA; d_gene: TRBD1; CDR3aa: CSVEVNSEGQGYNEQFF; CDR3nt: TGCAGCGTTGAAGTAAATTCGGAAGGACAGGGCTACAATGAGCAGTTCTTC
j_gene: TRBJ2-2; v_gene: TRBV20-1; abundance: NA; d_gene: NA; CDR3aa: CSAWDTDTGELFF; CDR3nt: TGCAGTGCTTGGGACACTGACACCGGGGAGCTGTTTTTT
j_gene: TRBJ2-3; v_gene: TRBV19; abundance: medium-sized; d_gene: TRBD2; CDR3aa: CASKDPFAGGVADTQYF; CDR3nt: TGTGCCAGTAAAGACCCCTTCGCGGGAGGTGTTGCAGATACGCAGTATTTT
j_gene: TRBJ2-7; v_gene: TRBV5-4; abundance: medium-sized; d_gene: TRBD1; CDR3aa: CASSLEGQIGYEQYF; CDR3nt: TGTGCCAGCAGCTTGGAGGGACAGATTGGGTACGAGCAGTACTTC
j_gene: TRBJ2-7; v_gene: TRBV10-3; abundance: NA; d_gene: NA; CDR3aa: CAISEPGRSSYEQYF; CDR3nt: TGTGCCATCAGTGAGCCTGGCCGAAGCTCCTACGAGCAGTACTTC
j_gene: TRBJ2-1; v_gene: TRBV29-1; abundance: medium-sized; d_gene: NA; CDR3aa: CSLRGHQEQFF; CDR3nt: TGCAGCTTAAGAGGGCACCAGGAGCAGTTCTTC
j_gene: TRBJ1-2; v_gene: TRBV7-2; abundance: medium-sized; d_gene: NA; CDR3aa: CASSLRNYGYTF; CDR3nt: TGTGCCAGCAGCCTCCGGAACTATGGCTACACCTTC